This T cell receptor beta chain derives from a study of blood T cell repertoires in COVID-19. Study details: PBMCs, B-cell-depleted T cells, or T cells were the source of the cDNA or gDNA that made up the material.

Germline loops: CDR1 LGHDT, CDR2 YNNKEL (reference sequence). The length of the CDR3 is 16 residues. The trim removed 1 base at V and 3 bases at J, leaving 6 bases unmatched. Clones were sequenced by immunoSEQ multiplex PCR, and TCRdb holds only the in-frame ones, with some missing. The sample includes 180,000 or so clones, roughly 81% seen only once; the top ten take 11%. The material sequenced was peripheral blood. The rearrangement joins TRBV3-1 (or the pseudogene TRBV3-2) to TRBJ2-1; 7 bases are shared with TRBD2. The TCR sequence derives from a woman between 35 and 50 years old with COVID-19, enrolled during active disease. CDR3 sequence reads: CASSQGGSSGYNEQFF. In nucleotides, the CDR3 is TGTGCCAGCAGCCAAGGTGGCTCTAGCGGCTACAATGAGCAGTTCTTC.